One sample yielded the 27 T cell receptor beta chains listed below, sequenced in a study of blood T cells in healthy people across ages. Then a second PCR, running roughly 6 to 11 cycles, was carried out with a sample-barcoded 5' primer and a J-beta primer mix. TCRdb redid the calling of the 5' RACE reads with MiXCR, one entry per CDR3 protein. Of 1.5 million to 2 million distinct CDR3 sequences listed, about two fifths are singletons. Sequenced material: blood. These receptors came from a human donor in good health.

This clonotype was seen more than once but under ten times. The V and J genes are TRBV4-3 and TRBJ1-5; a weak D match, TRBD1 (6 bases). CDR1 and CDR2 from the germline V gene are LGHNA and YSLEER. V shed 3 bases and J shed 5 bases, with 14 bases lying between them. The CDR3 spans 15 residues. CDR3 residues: CASSHDRFGDQPQHF. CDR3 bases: TGCGCCAGCAGCCACGACAGGTTTGGAGATCAGCCCCAGCATTTT.

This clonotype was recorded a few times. The CDR3 coding sequence is TGTGCCAGCAGTCCTGAATTACTGGCAGATACGCAGTATTTT. Translation gives CASSPELLADTQYF. The rearrangement joins TRBV6-2 or TRBV6-3 to TRBJ2-3, with D unclear. Deletions cut 5 bases from V and 4 bases from J, with 13 bases between. CDR3 length: 14 amino acids. CDR1 is MNHEY, CDR2 SVGEGT, per germline.

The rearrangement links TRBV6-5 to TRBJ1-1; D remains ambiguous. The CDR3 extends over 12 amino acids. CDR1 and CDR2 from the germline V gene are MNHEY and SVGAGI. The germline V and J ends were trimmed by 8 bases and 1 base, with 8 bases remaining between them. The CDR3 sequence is CASGISNTEAFF. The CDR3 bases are TGTGCCAGCGGAATATCGAACACTGAAGCTTTCTTT.

The CDR3 sequence: CASIRDLDSLGKLFF. The CDR3 coding sequence is TGTGCCAGCATCCGGGACCTAGACAGCCTCGGAAAACTGTTTTTT. This sequence joins TRBV3-1 and TRBJ1-4; the D gene is possibly TRBD1 (5 bases). V lost 7 bases to trimming and J lost 10 bases, with 22 bases between them. Germline CDR1 is LGHDT and CDR2 is YNNKEL (reference sequence). CDR3 length: 15 residues.

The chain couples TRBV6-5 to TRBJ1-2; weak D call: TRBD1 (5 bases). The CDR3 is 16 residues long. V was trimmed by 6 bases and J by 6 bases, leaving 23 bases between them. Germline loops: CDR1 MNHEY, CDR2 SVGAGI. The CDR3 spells CASRYRGRGAKNGYTF. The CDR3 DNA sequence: TGTGCCAGCAGATACCGAGGACGAGGGGCGAAGAATGGCTACACCTTC.

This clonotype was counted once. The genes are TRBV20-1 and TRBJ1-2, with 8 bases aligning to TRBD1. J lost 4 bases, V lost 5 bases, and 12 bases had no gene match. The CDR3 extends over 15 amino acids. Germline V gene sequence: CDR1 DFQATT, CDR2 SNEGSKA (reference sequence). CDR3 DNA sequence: TGCAGTGCTTGGGACAGGCCGACCCGGCTCTATGGCTACACCTTC. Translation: CSAWDRPTRLYGYTF.

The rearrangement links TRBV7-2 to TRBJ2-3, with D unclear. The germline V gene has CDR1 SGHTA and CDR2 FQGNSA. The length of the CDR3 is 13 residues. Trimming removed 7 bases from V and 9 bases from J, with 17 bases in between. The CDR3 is CASNLWKVDTQYF. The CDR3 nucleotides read TGTGCCAGCAACCTCTGGAAAGTGGACACGCAGTATTTT.

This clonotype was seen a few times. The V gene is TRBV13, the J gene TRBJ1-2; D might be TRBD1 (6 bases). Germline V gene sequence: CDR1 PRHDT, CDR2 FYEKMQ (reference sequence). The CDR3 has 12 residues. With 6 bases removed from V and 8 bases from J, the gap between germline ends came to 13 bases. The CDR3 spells CASRGHREGYTF. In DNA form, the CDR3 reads TGTGCCAGCAGGGGACACAGGGAGGGCTACACCTTC. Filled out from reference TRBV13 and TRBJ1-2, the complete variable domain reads AAGVIQSPRHLIKEKRETATLKCYPIPRHDTVYWYQQGPGQDPQFLISFYEKMQSDKGSIPDRFSAQQFSDYHSELNMSSLELGDSALYFCASRGHREGYTFGSGTRLTVV.

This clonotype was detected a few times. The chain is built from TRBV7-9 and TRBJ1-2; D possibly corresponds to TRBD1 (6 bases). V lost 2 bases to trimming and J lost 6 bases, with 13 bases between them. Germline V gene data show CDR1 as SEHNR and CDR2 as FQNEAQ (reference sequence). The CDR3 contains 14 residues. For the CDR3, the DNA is TGTGCCAGCAGCTTATCGTGGGGGCTGCATGGCTACACCTTC. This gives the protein CASSLSWGLHGYTF.

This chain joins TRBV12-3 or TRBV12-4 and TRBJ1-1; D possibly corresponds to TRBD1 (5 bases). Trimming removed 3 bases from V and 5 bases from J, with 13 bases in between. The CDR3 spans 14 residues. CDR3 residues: CASSFKGLGTEAFF. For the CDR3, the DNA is TGTGCCAGCAGTTTTAAGGGGTTAGGAACTGAAGCTTTCTTT.

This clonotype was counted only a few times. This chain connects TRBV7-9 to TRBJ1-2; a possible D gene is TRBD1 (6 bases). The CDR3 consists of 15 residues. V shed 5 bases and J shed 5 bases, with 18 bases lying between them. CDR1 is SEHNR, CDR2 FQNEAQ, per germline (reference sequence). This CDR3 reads CASSPDSPLGYGYTF. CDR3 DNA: TGTGCCAGCAGCCCGGACAGTCCCCTGGGGTATGGCTACACCTTC.

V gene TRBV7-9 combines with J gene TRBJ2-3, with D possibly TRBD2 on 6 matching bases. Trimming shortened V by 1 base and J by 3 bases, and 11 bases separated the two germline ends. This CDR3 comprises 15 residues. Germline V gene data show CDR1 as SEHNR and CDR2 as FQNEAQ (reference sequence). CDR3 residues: CASSLVERATDTQYF. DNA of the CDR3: TGTGCCAGCAGCTTAGTTGAGCGGGCAACAGATACGCAGTATTTT. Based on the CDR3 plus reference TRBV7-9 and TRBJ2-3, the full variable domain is DTGVSQNPRHKITKRGQNVTFRCDPISEHNRLYWYRQTLGQGPEFLTYFQNEAQLEKSRLLSDRFSAERPKGSFSTLEIQRTEQGDSAMYLCASSLVERATDTQYFGPGTRLTVL.

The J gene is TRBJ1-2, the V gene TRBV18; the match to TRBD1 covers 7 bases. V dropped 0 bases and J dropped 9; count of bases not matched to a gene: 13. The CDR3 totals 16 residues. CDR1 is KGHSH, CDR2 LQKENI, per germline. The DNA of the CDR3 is TGTGCCAGCTCACCACCGGGGGGCGGGACAGATTTTCGCTACACCTTC. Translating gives CASSPPGGGTDFRYTF.

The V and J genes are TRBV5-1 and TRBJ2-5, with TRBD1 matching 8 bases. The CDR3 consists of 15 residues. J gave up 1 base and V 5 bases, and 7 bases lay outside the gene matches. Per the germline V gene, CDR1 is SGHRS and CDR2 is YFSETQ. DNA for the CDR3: TGCGCCAGCAGTTCGCAGGGGGCGCTCCAAGAGACCCAGTACTTC. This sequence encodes CASSSQGALQETQYF.

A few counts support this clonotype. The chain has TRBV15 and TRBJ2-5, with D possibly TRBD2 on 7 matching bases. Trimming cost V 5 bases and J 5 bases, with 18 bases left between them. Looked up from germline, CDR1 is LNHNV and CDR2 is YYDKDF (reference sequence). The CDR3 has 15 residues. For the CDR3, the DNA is TGTGCCACCAGCCTCGCGACGGGGGGCTGGGAGACCCAGTACTTC. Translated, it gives CATSLATGGWETQYF.

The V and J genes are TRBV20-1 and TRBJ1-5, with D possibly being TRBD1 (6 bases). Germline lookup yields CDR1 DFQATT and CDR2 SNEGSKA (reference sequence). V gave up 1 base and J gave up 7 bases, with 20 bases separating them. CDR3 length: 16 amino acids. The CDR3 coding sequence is TGCAGTGCTAGAGGGTCGGACAGCTATTTTTTCCAGCCCCAGCATTTT. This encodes CSARGSDSYFFQPQHF.

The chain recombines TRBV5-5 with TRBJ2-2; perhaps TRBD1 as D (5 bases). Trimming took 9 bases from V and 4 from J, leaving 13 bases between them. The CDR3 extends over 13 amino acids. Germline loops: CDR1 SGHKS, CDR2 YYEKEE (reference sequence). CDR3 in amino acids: CATSSGFTGELFF. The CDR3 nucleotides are TGTGCCACAAGCTCAGGGTTCACCGGGGAGCTGTTTTTT.

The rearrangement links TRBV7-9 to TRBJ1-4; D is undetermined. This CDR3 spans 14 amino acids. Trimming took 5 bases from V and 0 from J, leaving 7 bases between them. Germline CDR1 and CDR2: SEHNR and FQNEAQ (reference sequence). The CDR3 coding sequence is TGTGCCAGCAGCATACTAGCAACTAATGAAAAACTGTTTTTT. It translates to CASSILATNEKLFF.

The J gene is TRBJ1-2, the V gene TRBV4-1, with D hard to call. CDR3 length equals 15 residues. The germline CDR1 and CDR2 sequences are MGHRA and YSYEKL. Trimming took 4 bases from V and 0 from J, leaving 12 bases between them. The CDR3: CASSLSQESNYGYTF. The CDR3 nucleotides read TGCGCCAGCAGCCTCTCGCAGGAGTCTAACTATGGCTACACCTTC.

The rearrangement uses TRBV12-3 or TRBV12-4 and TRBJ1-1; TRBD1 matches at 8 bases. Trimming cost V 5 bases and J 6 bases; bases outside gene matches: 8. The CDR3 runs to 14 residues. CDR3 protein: CASSPQGARAEAFF. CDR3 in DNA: TGTGCCAGCAGTCCCCAGGGGGCGCGGGCTGAAGCTTTCTTT.

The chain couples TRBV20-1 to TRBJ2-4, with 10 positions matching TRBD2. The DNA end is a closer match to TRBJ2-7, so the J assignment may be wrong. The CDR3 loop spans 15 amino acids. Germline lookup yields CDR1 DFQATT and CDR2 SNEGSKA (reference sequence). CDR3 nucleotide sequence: TGCAGTGCTAGAGGCGGACTAGCGGATGCCTACGAGCAGTACTTC. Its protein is CSARGGLADAYEQYF.

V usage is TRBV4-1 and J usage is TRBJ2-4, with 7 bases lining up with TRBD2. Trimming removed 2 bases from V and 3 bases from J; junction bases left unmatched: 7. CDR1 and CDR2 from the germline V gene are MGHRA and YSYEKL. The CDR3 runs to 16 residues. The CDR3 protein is CASSQPLAMIKNIQYF. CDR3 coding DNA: TGCGCCAGCAGCCAACCACTAGCGATGATCAAAAACATTCAGTACTTC.

This chain's CDR3 is CSVDPPGTGTYNEQFF. Written as DNA, the CDR3 is TGCAGCGTTGACCCCCCCGGGACAGGGACCTACAATGAGCAGTTCTTC. V gene TRBV29-1 combines with J gene TRBJ2-1; 9 bases fit TRBD1. The CDR3 has 16 residues. V gave up 3 bases and J gave up 2 bases; unmatched junction bases: 8. CDR1 is SQVTM and CDR2 is ANQGSEA in the germline V gene.

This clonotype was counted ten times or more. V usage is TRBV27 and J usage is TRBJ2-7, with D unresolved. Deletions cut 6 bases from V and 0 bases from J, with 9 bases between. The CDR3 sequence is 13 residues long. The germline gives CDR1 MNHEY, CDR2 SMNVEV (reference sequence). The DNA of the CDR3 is TGTGCCAGCAGCTTACGGGTCTCCTACGAGCAGTACTTC. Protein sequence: CASSLRVSYEQYF.

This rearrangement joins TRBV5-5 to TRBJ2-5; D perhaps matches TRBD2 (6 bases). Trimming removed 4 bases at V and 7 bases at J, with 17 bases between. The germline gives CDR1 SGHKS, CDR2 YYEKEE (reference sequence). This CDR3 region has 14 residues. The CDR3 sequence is CASSQGTAGGTQYF. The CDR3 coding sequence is TGTGCCAGCAGCCAAGGGACTGCCGGGGGGACCCAGTACTTC.

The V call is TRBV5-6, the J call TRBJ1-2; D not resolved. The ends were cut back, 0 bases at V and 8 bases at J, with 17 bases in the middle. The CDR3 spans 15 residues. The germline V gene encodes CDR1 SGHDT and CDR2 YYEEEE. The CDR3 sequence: CASSLAGGSPWGYTF. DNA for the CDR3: TGTGCCAGCAGCTTGGCCGGCGGATCCCCCTGGGGCTACACCTTC.

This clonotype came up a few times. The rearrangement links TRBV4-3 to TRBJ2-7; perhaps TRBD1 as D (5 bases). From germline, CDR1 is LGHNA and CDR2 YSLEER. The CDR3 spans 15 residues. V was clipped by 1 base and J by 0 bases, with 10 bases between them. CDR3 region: CASSQVFGASYEQYF. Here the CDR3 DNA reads TGCGCCAGCAGCCAAGTGTTTGGGGCCTCCTACGAGCAGTACTTC.